This T cell receptor (beta chain) is from a study of cytomegalovirus exposure and HLA in healthy donors. Study context: The use of the same platform for the 100 to 150 validation repertoires and the roughly 700 first-cohort repertoires was reported by a later analysis.

Study-level findings and limits: In vitro data verified three CMV-associated chains as specific for CMV antigens.

The length of the CDR3 is 11 residues. The germline gives CDR1 SNHLY, CDR2 FYNNEI. Trimming left V 7 bases short and J 9 bases short, with 10 bases between. On this clone itself: Its antigen is currently unknown.

Some clones are missing from TCRdb's copy, which holds only in-frame ones; the method was immunoSEQ multiplex PCR. The sample has roughly 170,000 clones, more than 65% seen once. The clonotype originates from a woman under 30 in good health and CMV-seropositive. The sequenced sample consisted of PBMCs. This sequence joins TRBV2 and TRBJ2-1; D perhaps matches TRBD2 (5 bases). The CDR3 loop reads CASKDEGEQFF. The CDR3 nucleotides are TGTGCCAGCAAGGACGAGGGTGAGCAGTTCTTC.